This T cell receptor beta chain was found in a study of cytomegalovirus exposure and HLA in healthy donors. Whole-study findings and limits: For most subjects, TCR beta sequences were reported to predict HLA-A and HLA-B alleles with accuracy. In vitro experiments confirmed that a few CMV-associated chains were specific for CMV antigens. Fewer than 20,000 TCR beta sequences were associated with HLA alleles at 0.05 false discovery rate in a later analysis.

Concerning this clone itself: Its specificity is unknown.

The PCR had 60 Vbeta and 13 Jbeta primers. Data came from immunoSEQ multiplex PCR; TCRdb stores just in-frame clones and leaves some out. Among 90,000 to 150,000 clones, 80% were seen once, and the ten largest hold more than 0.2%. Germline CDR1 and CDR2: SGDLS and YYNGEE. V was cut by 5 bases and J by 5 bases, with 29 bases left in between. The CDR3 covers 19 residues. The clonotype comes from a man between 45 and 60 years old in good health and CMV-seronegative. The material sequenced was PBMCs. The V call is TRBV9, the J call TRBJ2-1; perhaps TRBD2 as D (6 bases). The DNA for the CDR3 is TGTGCCAGCAGTTACTACCCCGGGCGAGGGACTCCAACCGACAATGAGCAGTTCTTC. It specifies CASSYYPGRGTPTDNEQFF.